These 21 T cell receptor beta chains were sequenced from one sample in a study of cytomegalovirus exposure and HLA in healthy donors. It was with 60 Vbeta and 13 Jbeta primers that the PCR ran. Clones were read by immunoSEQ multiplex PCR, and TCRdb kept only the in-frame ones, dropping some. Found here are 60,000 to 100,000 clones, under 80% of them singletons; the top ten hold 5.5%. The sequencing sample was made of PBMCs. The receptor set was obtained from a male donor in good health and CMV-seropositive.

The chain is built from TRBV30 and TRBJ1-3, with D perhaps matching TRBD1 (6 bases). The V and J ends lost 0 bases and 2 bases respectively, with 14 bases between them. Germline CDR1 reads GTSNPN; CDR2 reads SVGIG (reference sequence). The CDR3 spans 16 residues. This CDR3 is CAWSVAQGRAGNTIYF. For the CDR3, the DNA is TGTGCCTGGAGTGTTGCGCAGGGGAGGGCTGGAAACACCATATATTTT.

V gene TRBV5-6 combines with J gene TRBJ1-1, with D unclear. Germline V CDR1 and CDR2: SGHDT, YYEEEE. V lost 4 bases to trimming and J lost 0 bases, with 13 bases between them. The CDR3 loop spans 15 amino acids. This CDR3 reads CASSLIGVMNTEAFF. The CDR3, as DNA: TGTGCCAGCAGCCTCATCGGGGTCATGAACACTGAAGCTTTCTTT.

DNA for the CDR3: TGTGCCAGCTCACCGGGACAGGGGCTGGATGAGCAGTACTTC. Translation gives CASSPGQGLDEQYF. The chain couples TRBV18 to TRBJ2-7; 10 bases fit TRBD1. The CDR3 is 14 amino acids. Germline loops: CDR1 KGHSH, CDR2 LQKENI. Trimming took 3 bases from V and 7 from J; bases not matched to a gene: 6. The entire variable domain, with the rest obtained from reference TRBV18 and TRBJ2-7, is as follows: NAGVMQNPRHLVRRRGQEARLRCSPMKGHSHVYWYRQLPEEGLKFMVYLQKENIIDESGMPKERFSAEFPKEGPSILRIQQVVRGDSAAYFCASSPGQGLDEQYFGPGTRLTVT.

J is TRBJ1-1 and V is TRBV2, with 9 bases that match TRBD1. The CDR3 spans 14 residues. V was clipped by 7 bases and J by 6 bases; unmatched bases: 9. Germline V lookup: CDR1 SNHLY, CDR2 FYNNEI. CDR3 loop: CASMNRDRAAEAFF. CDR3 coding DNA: TGTGCCAGCATGAACCGGGACAGGGCGGCTGAAGCTTTCTTT.

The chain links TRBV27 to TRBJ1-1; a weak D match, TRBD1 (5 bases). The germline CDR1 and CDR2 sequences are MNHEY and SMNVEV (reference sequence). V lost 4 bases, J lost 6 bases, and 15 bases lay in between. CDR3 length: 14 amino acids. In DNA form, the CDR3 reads TGTGCCAGCAGTTGGGCAGGGATCGAGGCTGAAGCTTTCTTT. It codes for CASSWAGIEAEAFF.

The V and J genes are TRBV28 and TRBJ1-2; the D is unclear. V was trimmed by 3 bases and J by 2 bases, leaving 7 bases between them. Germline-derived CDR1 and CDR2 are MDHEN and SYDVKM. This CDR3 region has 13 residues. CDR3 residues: CASSLWPNYGYTF. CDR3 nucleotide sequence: TGTGCCAGCAGTTTGTGGCCGAACTATGGCTACACCTTC.

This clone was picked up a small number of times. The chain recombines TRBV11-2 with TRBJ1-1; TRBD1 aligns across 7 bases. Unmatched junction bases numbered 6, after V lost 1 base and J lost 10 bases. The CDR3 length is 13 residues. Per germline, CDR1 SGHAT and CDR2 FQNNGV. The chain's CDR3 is CASSLGQGGGAFF. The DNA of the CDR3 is TGTGCCAGCAGCTTAGGACAGGGCGGCGGAGCTTTCTTT.

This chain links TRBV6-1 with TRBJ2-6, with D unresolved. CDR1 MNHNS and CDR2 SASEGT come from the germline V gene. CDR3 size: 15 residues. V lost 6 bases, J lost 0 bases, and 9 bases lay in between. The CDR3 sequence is CASRPPGSGANVLTF. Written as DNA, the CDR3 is TGTGCCAGCAGACCACCGGGCTCTGGGGCCAACGTCCTGACTTTC.

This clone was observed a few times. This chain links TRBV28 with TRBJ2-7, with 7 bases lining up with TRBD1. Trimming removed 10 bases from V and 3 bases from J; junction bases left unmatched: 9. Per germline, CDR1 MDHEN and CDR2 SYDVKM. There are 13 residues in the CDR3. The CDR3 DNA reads TGTGCCACCCTGACAGGGTCGAACTACGAGCAGTACTTC. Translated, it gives CATLTGSNYEQYF.

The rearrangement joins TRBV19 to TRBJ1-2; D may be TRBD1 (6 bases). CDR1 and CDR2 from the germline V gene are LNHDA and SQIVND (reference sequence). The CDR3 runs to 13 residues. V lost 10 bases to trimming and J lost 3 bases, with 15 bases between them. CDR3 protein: CAIRGGQDYGYTF. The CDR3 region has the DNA TGTGCCATTCGCGGGGGGCAAGACTATGGCTACACCTTC.

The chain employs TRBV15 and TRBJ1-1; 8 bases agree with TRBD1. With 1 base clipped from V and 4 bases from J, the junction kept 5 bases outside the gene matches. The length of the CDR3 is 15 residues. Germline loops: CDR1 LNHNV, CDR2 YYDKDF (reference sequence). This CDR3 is CATSRGRTGLTEAFF. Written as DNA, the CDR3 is TGTGCCACCAGCAGAGGAAGGACAGGGCTCACTGAAGCTTTCTTT.

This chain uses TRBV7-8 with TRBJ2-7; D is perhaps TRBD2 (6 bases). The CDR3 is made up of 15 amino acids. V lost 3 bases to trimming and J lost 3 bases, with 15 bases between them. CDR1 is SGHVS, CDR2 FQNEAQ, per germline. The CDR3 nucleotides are TGTGCCAGCAGCTTTTGGGGTGACGGGAGCTACGAGCAGTACTTC. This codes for CASSFWGDGSYEQYF. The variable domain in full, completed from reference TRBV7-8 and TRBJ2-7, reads GAGVSQSPRYKVAKRGQDVALRCDPISGHVSLFWYQQALGQGPEFLTYFQNEAQLDKSGLPSDRFFAERPEGSVSTLKIQRTQQEDSAVYLCASSFWGDGSYEQYFGPGTRLTVT.

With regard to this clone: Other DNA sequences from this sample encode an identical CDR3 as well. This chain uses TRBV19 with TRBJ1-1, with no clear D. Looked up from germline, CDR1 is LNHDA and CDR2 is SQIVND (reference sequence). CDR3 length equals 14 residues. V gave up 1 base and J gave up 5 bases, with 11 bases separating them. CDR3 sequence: CASSIGSGNTEAFF. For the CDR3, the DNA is TGTGCCAGTAGTATAGGAAGCGGAAATACTGAAGCTTTCTTT.

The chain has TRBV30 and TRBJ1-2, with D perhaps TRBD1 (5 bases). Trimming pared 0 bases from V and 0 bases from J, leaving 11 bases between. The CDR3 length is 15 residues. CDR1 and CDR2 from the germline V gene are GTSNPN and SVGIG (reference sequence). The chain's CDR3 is CAWSVGGVANYGYTF. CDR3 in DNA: TGTGCCTGGAGTGTCGGGGGGGTCGCTAACTATGGCTACACCTTC.

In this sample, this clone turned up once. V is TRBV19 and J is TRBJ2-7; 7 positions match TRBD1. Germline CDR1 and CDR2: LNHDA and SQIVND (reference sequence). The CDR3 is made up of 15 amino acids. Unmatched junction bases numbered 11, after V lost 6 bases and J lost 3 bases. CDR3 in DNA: TGTGCCAGTAGACCCACGAGGGGGCAGTTCTACGAGCAGTACTTC. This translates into CASRPTRGQFYEQYF.

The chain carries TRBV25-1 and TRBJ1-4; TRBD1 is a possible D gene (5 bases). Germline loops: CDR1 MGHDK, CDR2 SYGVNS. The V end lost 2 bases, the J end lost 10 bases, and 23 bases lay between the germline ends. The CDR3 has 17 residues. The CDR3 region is CASSEPPERQGGGKLFF. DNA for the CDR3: TGTGCCAGCAGTGAACCCCCCGAACGGCAGGGAGGAGGAAAACTGTTTTTT.

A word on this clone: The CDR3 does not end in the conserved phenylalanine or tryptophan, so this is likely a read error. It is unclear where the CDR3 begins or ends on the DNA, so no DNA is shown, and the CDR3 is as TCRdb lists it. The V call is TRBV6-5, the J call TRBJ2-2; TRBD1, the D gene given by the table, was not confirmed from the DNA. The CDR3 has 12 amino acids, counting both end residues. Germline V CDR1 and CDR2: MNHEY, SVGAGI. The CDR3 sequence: CASSYSTGHSKS.

In DNA form, the CDR3 reads TGTGCCCGCACGACAGGGACTAGCGGGAGTTACGAGCAGTACTTC. Its translation: CARTTGTSGSYEQYF. The V call is TRBV19, the J call TRBJ2-7, with TRBD2 matching 14 bases. J lost 4 bases, V lost 11 bases, and 10 bases had no gene match. Germline CDR1 and CDR2: LNHDA and SQIVND (reference sequence). This CDR3 contains 15 residues.

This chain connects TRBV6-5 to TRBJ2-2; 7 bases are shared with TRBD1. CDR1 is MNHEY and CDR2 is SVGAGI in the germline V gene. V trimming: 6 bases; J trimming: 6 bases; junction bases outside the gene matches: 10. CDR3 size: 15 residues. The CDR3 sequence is CASSPTTGSAGELFF. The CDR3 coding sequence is TGTGCCAGCAGCCCCACGACAGGGAGCGCCGGGGAGCTGTTTTTT.

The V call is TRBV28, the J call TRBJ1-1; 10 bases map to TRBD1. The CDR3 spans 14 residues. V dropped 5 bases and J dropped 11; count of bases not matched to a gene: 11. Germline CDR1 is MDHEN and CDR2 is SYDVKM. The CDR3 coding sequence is TGTGCCAGCAGTGGGACAGGGGTCGATGATGGGGCTTTCTTT. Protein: CASSGTGVDDGAFF.

CDR3 coding DNA: TGTGCCAGCTCGTCTATGGGACAGGGGGTTCGGGACACTGAAGCTTTCTTT. Amino acid sequence: CASSSMGQGVRDTEAFF. The chain combines TRBV27 with TRBJ1-1, with 11 positions matching TRBD1. V shed 8 bases, J shed 3 bases, and the junction held 14 bases outside the gene matches. The CDR3 is 17 amino acids. Per the germline V gene, CDR1 is MNHEY and CDR2 is SMNVEV (reference sequence).